Shown below are 25 T cell receptor beta chains from a single sample sequenced in a study of blood T cells in healthy people across ages. The authors ran a second PCR of 7 to 11 cycles using a sample-barcoded 5' primer and a J-beta primer mix. TCRdb used MiXCR to reprocess the 5' RACE reads, holding one entry per CDR3 protein. Altogether 1.5 million to 2 million distinct CDR3 sequences are present, about 49% being singletons, with the ten largest covering less than 2.5%. Source material: blood. These receptors all stem from a woman aged 40 to 49 in good health.

J is TRBJ2-7 and V is TRBV4-2; no clear D. Germline assignment: CDR1 LGHNA and CDR2 YNFKEQ. V gave up 1 base and J gave up 3 bases, with 16 bases separating them. CDR3 length equals 16 residues. The CDR3 here is CASSQVGEVDHYEQYF. The CDR3 bases are TGTGCCAGCAGCCAAGTTGGAGAGGTGGACCACTACGAGCAGTACTTC.

This clonotype was recorded once. This sequence joins TRBV6-2 or TRBV6-3 and TRBJ2-1; tentatively, D is TRBD1 or TRBD2 (7 bases each). Looked up from germline, CDR1 is MNHEY and CDR2 is SVGEGT. The V and J ends lost 6 bases and 7 bases respectively, with 25 bases between them. The CDR3 spans 17 residues. The CDR3 reads CASRSSRQGGVGNEQFF. CDR3 sequence (DNA): TGTGCCAGCAGATCCTCCCGCCAGGGGGGGGTGGGGAATGAGCAGTTCTTC.

J is TRBJ2-4 and V is TRBV4-3, with 7 positions matching TRBD2. The trim removed 1 base at V and 7 bases at J, leaving 16 bases unmatched. The CDR3 totals 18 residues. Germline V lookup: CDR1 LGHNA, CDR2 YSLEER. In DNA form, the CDR3 reads TGCGCCAGCAGCCAAGGGCAGCGGGGTAGTCGCTCGGGGAACATTCAGTACTTC. The encoded protein is CASSQGQRGSRSGNIQYF.

This clonotype was seen more than once but under ten times. The rearrangement joins TRBV7-9 to TRBJ2-3, with a possible D match to TRBD1 (6 bases). Germline-derived CDR1 and CDR2 are SEHNR and FQNEAQ (reference sequence). The CDR3 is made up of 14 amino acids. V dropped 6 bases and J dropped 6 bases, with 16 bases sitting between them. CDR3 amino acids: CASSPGQWADTQYF. The DNA for the CDR3 is TGTGCCAGCAGTCCGGGACAATGGGCGGATACGCAGTATTTT. The full variable domain, with the rest looked up from reference TRBV7-9 and TRBJ2-3, is DTGVSQNPRHKITKRGQNVTFRCDPISEHNRLYWYRQTLGQGPEFLTYFQNEAQLEKSRLLSDRFSAERPKGSFSTLEIQRTEQGDSAMYLCASSPGQWADTQYFGPGTRLTVL.

The CDR3 DNA follows: TGTGCCAGCAGCTTAGAGCGAGGGGCCTCGGACTATGGCTACACCTTC. This translates into CASSLERGASDYGYTF. The chain has TRBV7-8 and TRBJ1-2; tentative D call: TRBD1 (5 bases). The CDR3 length is 16 residues. Germline assignment: CDR1 SGHVS and CDR2 FQNEAQ. V dropped 1 base and J dropped 3 bases, with 15 bases sitting between them. The full variable domain, with the rest looked up from reference TRBV7-8 and TRBJ1-2, is GAGVSQSPRYKVAKRGQDVALRCDPISGHVSLFWYQQALGQGPEFLTYFQNEAQLDKSGLPSDRFFAERPEGSVSTLKIQRTQQEDSAVYLCASSLERGASDYGYTFGSGTRLTVV.

The chain joins TRBV6-5 to TRBJ2-3, with no clear D. Germline V gene data show CDR1 as MNHEY and CDR2 as SVGAGI. The ends were cut back, 2 bases at V and 4 bases at J, with 7 bases in the middle. The CDR3 totals 13 residues. CDR3 residues: CASSYHLADTQYF. Written as DNA, the CDR3 is TGTGCCAGCAGTTACCACCTGGCAGATACGCAGTATTTT.

This sequence joins TRBV7-9 and TRBJ2-1, with TRBD2 matching 11 bases. V gave up 5 bases and J gave up 1 base; unmatched junction bases: 13. The CDR3 has 19 residues. The germline CDR1 and CDR2 sequences are SEHNR and FQNEAQ (reference sequence). The CDR3 is CASSRPPSGGSYSYNEQFF. The CDR3 region has the DNA TGTGCCAGCAGCCGTCCCCCTAGCGGGGGGTCGTATTCCTACAATGAGCAGTTCTTC.

This clonotype has only one observation. One end of the junction does not line up with germline, which may come from a read error. This chain connects TRBV7-6 to TRBJ2-1; the D gene is possibly TRBD2 (5 bases). CDR3 length: 14 residues. From germline, CDR1 is SGHVS and CDR2 FNYEAQ. CDR3 sequence (DNA): TGTGCCAGCAGCGTAGCGCTGCAGCCCGATGAGCAGTTCTTC. The encoded protein is CASSVALQPDEQFF.

This clonotype was recorded once. This sequence joins TRBV28 and TRBJ2-7, with 7 positions matching TRBD1. V shed 10 bases, J shed 0 bases, and the junction held 9 bases outside the gene matches. The CDR3 spans 14 residues. The V gene's germline CDR1 is MDHEN and CDR2 SYDVKM. CDR3 in DNA: TGTGCCACCGGACAGGTCAAGAGCTCCTACGAGCAGTACTTC. This sequence encodes CATGQVKSSYEQYF.

Concerning this clonotype: Compared with germline, one end of the junction differs, possibly owing to a read error. J is TRBJ2-5 and V is TRBV7-6, with 7 bases identical to TRBD2. The assigned J gene may be wrong: the sequence end matches TRBJ2-7 better. The CDR3 has 12 residues. Germline V CDR1 and CDR2: SGHVS, FNYEAQ. The CDR3 region is CASSWEGLEQYF. The CDR3, as DNA: TGTGCTAGCAGCTGGGAGGGGCTCGAGCAGTACTTC.

The sample holds one count of this clonotype. The chain recombines TRBV29-1 with TRBJ2-4; no clear D. Germline assignment: CDR1 SQVTM and CDR2 ANQGSEA. The CDR3 is 12 amino acids. V lost 5 bases and J 1 base, leaving 6 bases between the germline ends. The CDR3 DNA sequence: TGCAGCGTTTTGGGGGCCAAAAACATTCAGTACTTC. This gives the protein CSVLGAKNIQYF.

The chain employs TRBV9 and TRBJ1-2, with a possible D match to TRBD1 (5 bases). Trimming left V 2 bases short and J 4 bases short, with 9 bases between. This CDR3 is 13 amino acids long. Germline values: CDR1 SGDLS, CDR2 YYNGEE. The CDR3 protein is CASSVLGAYGYTF. CDR3 DNA: TGTGCCAGCAGCGTTTTAGGGGCCTATGGCTACACCTTC.

The rearrangement uses TRBV25-1 and TRBJ2-1, with a weak D call TRBD2 (5 bases). Germline values: CDR1 MGHDK, CDR2 SYGVNS. The length of the CDR3 is 16 residues. Trimming removed 1 base from V and 1 base from J, with 11 bases in between. CDR3 loop: CASSESGLSSYNEQFF. CDR3 coding DNA: TGTGCCAGCAGTGAATCAGGACTTTCTTCCTACAATGAGCAGTTCTTC.

There are a few counts of this clonotype. This chain joins TRBV20-1 and TRBJ2-1, with 9 bases identical to TRBD1. Germline assignment: CDR1 DFQATT and CDR2 SNEGSKA (reference sequence). V shed 4 bases, J shed 3 bases, and the junction held 4 bases outside the gene matches. This CDR3 has 14 amino acids. The CDR3 DNA follows: TGCAGTGCTACCGACAGGGGGGACTACAATGAGCAGTTCTTC. It specifies CSATDRGDYNEQFF.

The chain uses TRBV27 and TRBJ2-7, with a possible D match to TRBD2 (6 bases). The DNA end is a closer match to TRBJ2-5, so the J assignment may be wrong. The V gene's germline CDR1 is MNHEY and CDR2 SMNVEV (reference sequence). There are 12 residues in the CDR3. The CDR3 DNA reads as TGTGCCAGCATGGACGGGGGAGAGACCCAGTACTTC. It encodes CASMDGGETQYF.

V is TRBV28 and J is TRBJ2-5; no firm D call. Germline V gene lookup returns CDR1 MDHEN and CDR2 SYDVKM. The CDR3 has 15 residues. V lost 2 bases and J 0 bases, leaving 10 bases between the germline ends. The CDR3, as DNA: TGTGCCAGCAGTTTACCCTCGCCTTACCAAGAGACCCAGTACTTC. Residues: CASSLPSPYQETQYF.

This rearrangement joins TRBV7-9 to TRBJ2-7, with D possibly called TRBD1 or TRBD2 (5 bases each). Germline loops: CDR1 SEHNR, CDR2 FQNEAQ (reference sequence). Deletions cut 0 bases from V and 4 bases from J, with 13 bases between. This CDR3 has 15 residues. The CDR3 DNA sequence: TGTGCCAGCAGCTTAGCCGGGACCACACGATACGAGCAGTACTTC. Amino acids: CASSLAGTTRYEQYF. The full variable domain, completed using reference TRBV7-9 and TRBJ2-7, is DTGVSQNPRHKITKRGQNVTFRCDPISEHNRLYWYRQTLGQGPEFLTYFQNEAQLEKSRLLSDRFSAERPKGSFSTLEIQRTEQGDSAMYLCASSLAGTTRYEQYFGPGTRLTVT.

V gene TRBV7-2 combines with J gene TRBJ2-3; 7 nucleotides line up with TRBD2. The CDR3 length is 15 residues. Trimming took 7 bases from V and 2 from J; bases not matched to a gene: 9. Germline V gene lookup returns CDR1 SGHTA and CDR2 FQGNSA. CDR3 in DNA: TGTGCCAGCAAAGAATACCGGGGGGTCACAGATACGCAGTATTTT. This codes for CASKEYRGVTDTQYF.

A few counts support this clonotype. The chain carries TRBV11-2 and TRBJ1-2, with D perhaps matching TRBD1 (6 bases). CDR3 length equals 16 residues. The V gene's germline CDR1 is SGHAT and CDR2 FQNNGV. Trimming cost V 5 bases and J 0 bases, with 16 bases left between them. CDR3 nucleotides: TGTGCCAGCAGCCCTTTCGACAGGAAGACTAACTATGGCTACACCTTC. Translating it yields CASSPFDRKTNYGYTF.

V usage is TRBV9 and J usage is TRBJ2-1; D is ambiguous. There are 15 residues in the CDR3. Trimming removed 0 bases at V and 4 bases at J, with 11 bases between. Germline V gives CDR1 SGDLS, CDR2 YYNGEE. This CDR3 is CASSVESQGYNEQFF. CDR3 sequence (DNA): TGTGCCAGCAGCGTAGAATCCCAAGGGTACAATGAGCAGTTCTTC.

The chain employs TRBV7-2 and TRBJ2-1; 8 bases fit TRBD2. CDR3 length: 14 residues. Germline V gives CDR1 SGHTA, CDR2 FQGNSA. V trimming: 8 bases; J trimming: 5 bases; junction bases outside the gene matches: 8. The DNA for the CDR3 is TGTGCCAGCGCCCGACTAGCGAACCACAATGAGCAGTTCTTC. Translation gives CASARLANHNEQFF.

This clonotype appeared a few times. The chain links TRBV7-2 to TRBJ2-5; D possibly corresponds to TRBD1 (6 bases). This CDR3 is built from 13 residues. V was cut by 7 bases and J by 3 bases, with 12 bases left in between. The germline gives CDR1 SGHTA, CDR2 FQGNSA. This CDR3 reads CASTGDRKETQYF. CDR3 nucleotides: TGTGCCAGCACCGGAGACAGGAAAGAGACCCAGTACTTC.

Turning to this clonotype: A much larger clone lies a single base off, so this may be a read error. CDR3 nucleotide sequence: TGCGCCAGCAGATTGCGGCAGCGACAAGAGACCCAGTACTTC. Translating it yields CASRLRQRQETQYF. V and J are TRBV5-1 and TRBJ2-5; no reliable D call. Trimming cost V 5 bases and J 2 bases, with 13 bases left between them. The CDR3 has 14 amino acids. The germline V gene encodes CDR1 SGHRS and CDR2 YFSETQ.

The genes are TRBV7-2 and TRBJ1-6; no definite D call. Germline CDR1 and CDR2: SGHTA and FQGNSA. V was clipped by 5 bases and J by 11 bases, with 16 bases between them. The CDR3 runs 14 residues. CDR3: CASSKEGRWTPLHF. In DNA, the CDR3 is TGTGCCAGCAGCAAAGAAGGGAGGTGGACACCCCTCCACTTT. Full variable domain (outside the CDR3, taken from reference TRBV7-2 and TRBJ1-6): GAGVSQSPSNKVTEKGKDVELRCDPISGHTALYWYRQSLGQGLEFLIYFQGNSAPDKSGLPSDRFSAERTGGSVSTLTIQRTQQEDSAVYLCASSKEGRWTPLHFGNGTRLTVT.

This clonotype was seen a handful of times. This chain links TRBV5-6 with TRBJ2-3, with TRBD2 as a possible D gene (5 bases). Germline assignment: CDR1 SGHDT and CDR2 YYEEEE. The CDR3 extends over 15 amino acids. V was pared by 3 bases and J by 2 bases, with 13 bases between. The CDR3 region has the DNA TGTGCCAGCAGCTCATACCCGGACTTCACAGATACGCAGTATTTT. This translates into CASSSYPDFTDTQYF. Complete variable domain (other parts from reference TRBV5-6 and TRBJ2-3): DAGVTQSPTHLIKTRGQQVTLRCSPKSGHDTVSWYQQALGQGPQFIFQYYEEEERQRGNFPDRFSGHQFPNYSSELNVNALLLGDSALYLCASSSYPDFTDTQYFGPGTRLTVL.